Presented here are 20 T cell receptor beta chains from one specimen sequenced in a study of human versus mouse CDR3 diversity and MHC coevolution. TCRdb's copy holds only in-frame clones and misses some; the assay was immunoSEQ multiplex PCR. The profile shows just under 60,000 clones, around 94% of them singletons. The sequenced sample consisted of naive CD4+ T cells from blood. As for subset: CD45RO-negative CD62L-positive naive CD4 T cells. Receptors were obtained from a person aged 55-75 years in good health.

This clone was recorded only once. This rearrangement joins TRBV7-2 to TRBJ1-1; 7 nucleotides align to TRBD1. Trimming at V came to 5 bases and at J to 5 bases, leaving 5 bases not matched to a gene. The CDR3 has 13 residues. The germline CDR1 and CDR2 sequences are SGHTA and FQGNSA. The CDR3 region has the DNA TGTGCCAGCAGCCCAGGGGGTTGGACTGAAGCTTTCTTT. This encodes CASSPGGWTEAFF.

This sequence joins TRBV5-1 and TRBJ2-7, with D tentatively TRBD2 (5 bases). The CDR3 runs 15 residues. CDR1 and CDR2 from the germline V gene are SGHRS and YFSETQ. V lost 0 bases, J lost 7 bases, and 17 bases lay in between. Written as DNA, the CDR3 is TGCGCCAGCAGCTTGGGGGTTTGGGAGATGGGAGAGCAGTACTTC. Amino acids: CASSLGVWEMGEQYF.

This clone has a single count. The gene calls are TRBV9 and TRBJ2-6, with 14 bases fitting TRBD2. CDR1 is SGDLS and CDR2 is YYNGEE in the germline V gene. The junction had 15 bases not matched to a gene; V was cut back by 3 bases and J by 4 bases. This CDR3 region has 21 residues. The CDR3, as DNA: TGTGCCAGCAGCGGGGGACAGCCGGGACTAGCGGGAGTTACCGGGGCCAACGTCCTGACTTTC. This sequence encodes CASSGGQPGLAGVTGANVLTF.

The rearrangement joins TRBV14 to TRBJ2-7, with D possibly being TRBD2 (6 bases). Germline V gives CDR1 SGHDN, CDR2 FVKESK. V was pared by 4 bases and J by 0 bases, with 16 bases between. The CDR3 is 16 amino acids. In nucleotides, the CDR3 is TGTGCCAGCAGCCCCGCGGGGACGCTGAGCTCCTACGAGCAGTACTTC. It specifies CASSPAGTLSSYEQYF.

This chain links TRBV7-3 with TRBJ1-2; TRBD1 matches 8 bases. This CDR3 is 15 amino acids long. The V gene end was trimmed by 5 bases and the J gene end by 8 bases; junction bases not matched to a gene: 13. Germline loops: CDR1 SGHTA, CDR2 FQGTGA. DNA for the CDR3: TGTGCCAGCAGCCAGGGGGGGACAGGCCGGGAGGGCTACACCTTC. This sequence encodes CASSQGGTGREGYTF. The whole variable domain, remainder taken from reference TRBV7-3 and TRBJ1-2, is GAGVSQTPSNKVTEKGKYVELRCDPISGHTALYWYRQSLGQGPEFLIYFQGTGAADDSGLPNDRFFAVRPEGSVSTLKIQRTERGDSAVYLCASSQGGTGREGYTFGSGTRLTVV.

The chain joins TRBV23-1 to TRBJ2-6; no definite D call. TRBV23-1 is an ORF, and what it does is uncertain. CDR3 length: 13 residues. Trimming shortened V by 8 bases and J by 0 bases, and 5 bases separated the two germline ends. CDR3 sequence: CASSNSGANVLTF. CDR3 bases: TGCGCCAGCTCCAACTCTGGGGCCAACGTCCTGACTTTC.

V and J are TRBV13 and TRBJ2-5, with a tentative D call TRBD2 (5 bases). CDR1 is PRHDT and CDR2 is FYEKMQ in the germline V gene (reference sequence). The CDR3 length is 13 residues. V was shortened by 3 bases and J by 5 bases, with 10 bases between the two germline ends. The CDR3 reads CASSFPGSETQYF. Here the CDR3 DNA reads TGTGCCAGCAGCTTTCCGGGGAGTGAGACCCAGTACTTC.

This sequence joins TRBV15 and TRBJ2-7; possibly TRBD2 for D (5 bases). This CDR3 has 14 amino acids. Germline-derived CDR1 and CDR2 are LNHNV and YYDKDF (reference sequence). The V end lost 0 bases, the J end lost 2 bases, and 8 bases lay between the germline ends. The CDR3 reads CATSRDPGTYEQYF. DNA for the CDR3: TGTGCCACCAGCAGAGATCCCGGGACCTACGAGCAGTACTTC.

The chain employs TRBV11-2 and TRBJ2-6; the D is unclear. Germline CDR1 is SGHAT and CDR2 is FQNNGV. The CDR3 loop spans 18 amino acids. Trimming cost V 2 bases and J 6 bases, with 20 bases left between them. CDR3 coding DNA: TGTGCCAGCAGCTTACGAGGTGCTTTAGGCATTTCGGCCAACGTCCTGACTTTC. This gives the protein CASSLRGALGISANVLTF.

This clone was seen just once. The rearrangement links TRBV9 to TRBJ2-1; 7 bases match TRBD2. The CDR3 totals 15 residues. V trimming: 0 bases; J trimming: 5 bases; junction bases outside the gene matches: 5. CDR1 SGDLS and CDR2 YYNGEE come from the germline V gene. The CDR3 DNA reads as TGTGCCAGCAGCGTAGCGGGAGGTCCAAACAATGAGCAGTTCTTC. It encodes CASSVAGGPNNEQFF.

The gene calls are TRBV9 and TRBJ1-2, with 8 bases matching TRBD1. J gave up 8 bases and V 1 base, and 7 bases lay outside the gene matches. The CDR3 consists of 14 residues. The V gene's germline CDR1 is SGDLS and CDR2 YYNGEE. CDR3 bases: TGTGCCAGCAGCGTATTGACAGGGGATGAGGGCTACACCTTC. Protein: CASSVLTGDEGYTF.

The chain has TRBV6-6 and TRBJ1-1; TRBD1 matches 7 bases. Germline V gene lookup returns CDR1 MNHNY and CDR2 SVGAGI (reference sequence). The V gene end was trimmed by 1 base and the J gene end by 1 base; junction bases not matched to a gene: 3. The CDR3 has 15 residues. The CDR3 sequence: CASSYFTGENTEAFF. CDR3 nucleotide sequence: TGTGCCAGCAGTTACTTTACAGGGGAGAACACTGAAGCTTTCTTT.

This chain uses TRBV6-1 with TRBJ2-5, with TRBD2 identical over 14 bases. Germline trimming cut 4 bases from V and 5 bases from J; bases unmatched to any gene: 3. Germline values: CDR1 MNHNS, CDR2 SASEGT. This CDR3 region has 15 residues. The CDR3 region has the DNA TGTGCCAGCAGTGGGGGACTAGCGGGAGCCGAGACCCAGTACTTC. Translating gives CASSGGLAGAETQYF.

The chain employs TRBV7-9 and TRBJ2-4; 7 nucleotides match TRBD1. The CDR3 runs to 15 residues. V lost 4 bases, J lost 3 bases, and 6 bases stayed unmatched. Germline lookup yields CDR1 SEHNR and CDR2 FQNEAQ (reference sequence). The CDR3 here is CASSSRQGNKNIQYF. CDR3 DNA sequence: TGTGCCAGCAGCTCAAGACAGGGAAACAAAAACATTCAGTACTTC.

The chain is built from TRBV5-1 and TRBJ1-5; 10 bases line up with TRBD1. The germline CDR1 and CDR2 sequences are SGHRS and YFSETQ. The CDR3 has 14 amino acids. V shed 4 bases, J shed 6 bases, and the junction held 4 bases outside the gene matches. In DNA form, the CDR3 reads TGCGCCAGCAGCCCGGACAGGGGGGGTCAGCCCCAGCATTTT. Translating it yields CASSPDRGGQPQHF.

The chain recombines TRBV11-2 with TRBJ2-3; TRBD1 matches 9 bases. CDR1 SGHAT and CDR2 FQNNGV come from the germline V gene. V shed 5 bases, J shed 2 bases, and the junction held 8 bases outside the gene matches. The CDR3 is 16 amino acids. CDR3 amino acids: CASSQGTGTHTDTQYF. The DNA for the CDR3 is TGTGCCAGCAGCCAAGGGACAGGGACACACACAGATACGCAGTATTTT.

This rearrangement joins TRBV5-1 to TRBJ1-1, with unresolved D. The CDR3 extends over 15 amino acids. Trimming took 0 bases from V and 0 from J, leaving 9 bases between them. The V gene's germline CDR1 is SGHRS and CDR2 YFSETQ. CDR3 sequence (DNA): TGCGCCAGCAGCTTGGCCTCTCAGATGAACACTGAAGCTTTCTTT. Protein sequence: CASSLASQMNTEAFF.

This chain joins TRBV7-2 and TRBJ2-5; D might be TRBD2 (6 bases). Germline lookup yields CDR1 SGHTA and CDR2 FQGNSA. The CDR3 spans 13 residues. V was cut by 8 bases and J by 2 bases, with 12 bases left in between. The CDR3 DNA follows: TGTGCCAGCGCGACGGGGGAACAAGAGACCCAGTACTTC. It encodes CASATGEQETQYF.

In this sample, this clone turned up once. In DNA, the CDR3 is TGCGCCAGCAGCTTGGGAGGCCGAGATAGGGAGCAGTACTTC. It codes for CASSLGGRDREQYF. The genes are TRBV5-1 and TRBJ2-5; D is perhaps TRBD2 (5 bases). This CDR3 is built from 14 residues. Germline V gene lookup returns CDR1 SGHRS and CDR2 YFSETQ. V lost 0 bases, J lost 11 bases, and 17 bases lay in between.

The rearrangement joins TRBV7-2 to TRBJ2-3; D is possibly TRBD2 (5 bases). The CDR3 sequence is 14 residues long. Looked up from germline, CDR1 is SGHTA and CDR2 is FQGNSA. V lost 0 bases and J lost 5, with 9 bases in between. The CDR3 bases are TGTGCCAGCAGCTTAGCGGGAGTGGTAGATACGCAGTATTTT. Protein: CASSLAGVVDTQYF.